This TCR beta chain comes out of a study of monozygotic twins with inflammatory bowel disease. Overall study findings and caveats: Among twins, concordant and discordant pairs did not differ in repertoire similarity, possibly from limited power.

CDR3 length: 16 amino acids. Germline CDR1 and CDR2: SGHRS and YFSETQ. Of note for this clonotype: Its antigen is not known.

With eight separate reactions per sample, the authors made cDNA. Template switching incorporated UMIs with a 6-nucleotide sample barcode. With the 5' RACE reads reprocessed, TCRdb shows one record per CDR3 protein and no DNA. This table lists some 400,000 distinct CDR3 sequences. Sequenced sample: blood. The origin of this receptor is a human donor with ulcerative colitis or Crohn's disease, or a healthy co-twin of an affected twin (not recorded which). The gene calls are TRBV5-1 and TRBJ2-2. CDR3 sequence reads: CASSPQVDARTGELFF.